This TCR beta chain was identified during a study of cytotoxic CD8 clonotypes in ibrutinib-treated CLL. The wider study: Responses: approximately 24 partial, 2 complete; after median 68 months, about 14 stayed remitted, around 12 progressed.

About this clone itself: The antigen is unknown.

The planned depth of sequencing spanned 1 in 200,000 to 1 in 1 million T cells. Here immunoSEQ multiplex PCR was the method, and the copy in TCRdb shows in-frame clones only, minus some. The sample has more than 110,000 clones, approximately 90% seen once. The germline V and J ends were trimmed by 4 bases and 3 bases, with 9 bases remaining between them. The CDR3 consists of 13 residues. CDR1 is SNHLY, CDR2 FYNNEI, per germline. Study-level findings and limits: Contraction or stability on treatment was seen for public clonotypes, which were uncommon. Increased clonality at ibrutinib response gave way to a return toward baseline at progression.

Sequences were derived from PBMCs, sampled after 12 months of ibrutinib treatment. This chain connects TRBV2 to TRBJ2-5, with no clear D. The TCR sequence derives from a human donor with chronic lymphocytic leukemia. CDR3 amino acids: CASSGDWEETQYF. As DNA, the CDR3 is TGTGCCAGCAGTGGTGACTGGGAAGAGACCCAGTACTTC.